Following are 5 T cell receptor beta chains from one sample sequenced in a study of brain T cells in children with intractable seizures (dated by TCRdb to the early 2020s). The library was prepared using the immunoSEQ multiplex PCR assay. TCRdb limited this immuneACCESS table to in-frame rearrangements with V and J called. A share of clones is missing; checked studies link under half to unresolved V genes, and the rest is unexplained. Across this sample there are approximately 110,000 clones, with under 95% seen only once. 3.8% of the sample goes to the ten largest clones. In light of the paper, this sample's time point label describes: resected brain tissue, or blood drawn just prior to surgery. This specimen was peripheral blood, taken at surgery. The receptor set was obtained from a boy under two years old with hemimegalencephaly and intractable seizures.

This chain connects TRBV28 to TRBJ1-2, with 9 positions matching TRBD1. This CDR3 is 14 amino acids long. Germline V gene lookup returns CDR1 MDHEN and CDR2 SYDVKM. J gave up 4 bases and V 5 bases, and 5 bases lay outside the gene matches. DNA of the CDR3: TGTGCCAGCAGTGGGGACAGGGCCTTCTATGGCTACACCTTC. This encodes CASSGDRAFYGYTF.

The V gene is TRBV24-1, the J gene TRBJ2-1; a possible D gene is TRBD2 (5 bases). The CDR3 has 15 amino acids. The germline gives CDR1 KGHDR, CDR2 SFDVKD. V shed 5 bases and J shed 2 bases, with 12 bases lying between them. The CDR3 DNA sequence: TGTGCCACCAGTGCCCTGGACTCGGCCTACAATGAGCAGTTCTTC. Amino acid sequence: CATSALDSAYNEQFF.

This CDR3 is CASHPGAGLSSYEQYF. The DNA for the CDR3 is TGTGCCAGCCACCCAGGGGCCGGTTTGAGCTCCTACGAGCAGTACTTC. The chain carries TRBV11-2 and TRBJ2-7; a weak D match, TRBD1 (6 bases). The CDR3 is 16 amino acids. The germline V gene encodes CDR1 SGHAT and CDR2 FQNNGV. The V end was cut by 8 bases, the J end by 0 bases, with 20 bases between. The whole variable domain, remainder taken from reference TRBV11-2 and TRBJ2-7, is EAGVAQSPRYKIIEKRQSVAFWCNPISGHATLYWYQQILGQGPKLLIQFQNNGVVDDSQLPKDRFSAERLKGVDSTLKIQPAKLEDSAVYLCASHPGAGLSSYEQYFGPGTRLTVT.

This sequence joins TRBV28 and TRBJ1-1; D uncertain. This CDR3 comprises 13 residues. Germline V gene sequence: CDR1 MDHEN, CDR2 SYDVKM. V was shortened by 2 bases and J by 4 bases, with 8 bases between the two germline ends. The CDR3 DNA sequence: TGTGCCAGCAGTTTAGTCCCGGGCACTGAAGCTTTCTTT. This codes for CASSLVPGTEAFF. The whole variable domain, remainder taken from reference TRBV28 and TRBJ1-1, is DVKVTQSSRYLVKRTGEKVFLECVQDMDHENMFWYRQDPGLGLRLIYFSYDVKMKEKGDIPEGYSVSREKKERFSLILESASTNQTSMYLCASSLVPGTEAFFGQGTRLTVV.

V gene TRBV6-5 combines with J gene TRBJ1-1; no firm D call. V lost 7 bases to trimming and J lost 6 bases, with 18 bases between them. The CDR3 sequence is 14 residues long. CDR1 is MNHEY and CDR2 is SVGAGI in the germline V gene. The CDR3 nucleotides are TGTGCCAGCACTACACTGGGGTCGCCCGCTGAAGCTTTCTTT. Translation: CASTTLGSPAEAFF.